A single sample is the source of the 4 T cell receptor beta chains below, sequenced in a study of T cells after yellow fever vaccination. TCRdb re-called the 5' RACE reads with MiXCR, one entry per CDR3 protein. This repertoire shows 620,000 or so distinct CDR3 sequences, about a sixth found once; its top ten account for roughly a sixth. This specimen consisted of PBMCs, obtained less than 6 days after the first yellow fever vaccination. These receptors were taken from a man aged 18 to 29 who received the YFV17D yellow fever vaccine.

The chain couples TRBV6-5 to TRBJ1-6; weak D call: TRBD1 (5 bases). Germline CDR1 is MNHEY and CDR2 is SVGAGI. The CDR3 runs 15 residues. V was clipped by 4 bases and J by 10 bases, with 17 bases between them. This CDR3 reads CASSFWVVGGSPLHF. In nucleotides, the CDR3 is TGTGCCAGCAGTTTTTGGGTAGTGGGGGGATCACCCCTCCACTTT.

This clonotype was found many times. V gene TRBV6-1 combines with J gene TRBJ1-1; the D is unclear. Germline loops: CDR1 MNHNS, CDR2 SASEGT. Between the trimmed V and J ends, which lost 2 bases and 4 bases, there was a span of 8 bases. CDR3 size: 13 residues. This CDR3 is CASSEQEGTEAFF. Here the CDR3 DNA reads TGTGCCAGCAGTGAACAGGAAGGCACTGAAGCTTTCTTT.

The chain combines TRBV7-2 with TRBJ1-1; 8 bases fit TRBD1. The junction had 8 bases not matched to a gene; V was cut back by 2 bases and J by 6 bases. Germline CDR1 and CDR2: SGHTA and FQGNSA. This CDR3 has 15 residues. CDR3 sequence (DNA): TGTGCCAGCAGCTTACTGACAGGGGAAGGCGCTGAAGCTTTCTTT. It is translated as CASSLLTGEGAEAFF.

CDR3 DNA sequence: TGTGCCATCCACGGTCCCGAAGTTAACTATGGCTACACCTTC. Translating gives CAIHGPEVNYGYTF. This sequence joins TRBV10-3 and TRBJ1-2; D gene unclear. The CDR3 runs 14 residues. Germline values: CDR1 ENHRY, CDR2 SYGVKD. Trimming took off 8 bases at V and 1 base at J, with 14 bases between the two ends.